The 27 T cell receptor beta chains below come from one sample, sequenced in a study of human T cells and chemical hapten exposure. TCRdb re-derived calls from the RACE reads in MiXCR, one entry per CDR3 protein. The sample carries tens of thousands of distinct CDR3 sequences, 9.4% recorded once. Time point in this sample: pre-sensitization, week 0. Stated treatment: therapeutic diphenylcyclopropenone sensitization with weekly scalp DPC. The material was whole blood, obtained in connection with sensitization to the hapten diphenylcyclopropenone (DPC). The receptors here all came from a woman between 40 and 55 years old with alopecia areata. Some clones in this sample may be carry-over from other donors' samples.

There are many counts of this clonotype. The chain combines TRBV25-1 with TRBJ2-7, with TRBD2 as a possible D gene (7 bases). V gave up 11 bases and J gave up 3 bases, with 14 bases separating them. CDR1 is MGHDK, CDR2 SYGVNS, per germline. This CDR3 region has 12 residues. The CDR3 coding sequence is TGTGCCTGCATGGGGGGGCTCTACGAGCAGTACTTC. Protein product: CACMGGLYEQYF.

This clonotype was found a few times. CDR3 sequence: CASSSGLEGGNQPQHF. Written as DNA, the CDR3 is TGTGCCAGCAGCTCCGGCCTCGAAGGGGGCAATCAGCCCCAGCATTTT. The chain links TRBV5-5 to TRBJ1-5, with TRBD1 as a possible D gene (5 bases). The V end was cut by 3 bases, the J end by 2 bases, with 15 bases between. The CDR3 is made up of 16 amino acids. Looked up from germline, CDR1 is SGHKS and CDR2 is YYEKEE (reference sequence).

This clonotype has at least ten counts. The chain recombines TRBV2 with TRBJ1-3; D is undetermined. Germline CDR1 and CDR2: SNHLY and FYNNEI. V was shortened by 6 bases and J by 0 bases, with 9 bases between the two germline ends. The CDR3 extends over 14 amino acids. CDR3 region: CASRRVGSGNTIYF. The CDR3 coding sequence is TGTGCCAGCAGACGCGTTGGCTCTGGAAACACCATATATTTT.

This rearrangement joins TRBV2 to TRBJ2-2; 7 positions agree with TRBD1. The CDR3 has 15 amino acids. After removal of 4 bases from V and 6 bases from J, the junction contained 8 bases not matched to a gene. CDR1 SNHLY and CDR2 FYNNEI come from the germline V gene. CDR3 DNA: TGTGCCAGCAGTGCTTATACAGGGGCATCCGGGGAGCTGTTTTTT. Protein sequence: CASSAYTGASGELFF.

The V call is TRBV4-1, the J call TRBJ2-3; 7 bases map to TRBD1. CDR3 size: 14 residues. With 1 base clipped from V and 10 bases from J, the junction kept 8 bases outside the gene matches. CDR1 and CDR2 (germline): MGHRA, YSYEKL. In nucleotides, the CDR3 is TGCGCCAGCAGCCAAGCGACAGGGCCTTGGGCGCAGTATTTT. It specifies CASSQATGPWAQYF.

V is TRBV2 and J is TRBJ2-7; 8 bases match TRBD1. The CDR3 sequence is 12 residues long. The germline V gene encodes CDR1 SNHLY and CDR2 FYNNEI. CDR3 loop: CAQGGSSSEQYF. The CDR3 DNA reads as TGTGCACAGGGGGGCAGTTCTAGCGAGCAGTACTTC.

This clonotype was counted at least ten times. This chain connects TRBV10-3 to TRBJ1-1; D is possibly TRBD1 (6 bases). The CDR3 sequence is 11 residues long. Germline CDR1 reads ENHRY; CDR2 reads SYGVKD. The germline V and J ends were trimmed by 7 bases and 8 bases, with 11 bases remaining between them. CDR3: CAIKGEGEAFF. In DNA, the CDR3 is TGTGCCATCAAGGGGGAGGGAGAAGCTTTCTTT.

This clonotype was recorded many times. The chain employs TRBV5-4 and TRBJ2-5; unclear D gene. V lost 0 bases and J 2 bases, leaving 2 bases between the germline ends. CDR1 is SGHNT, CDR2 YYREEE, per germline (reference sequence). The CDR3 has 12 amino acids. The CDR3 loop is CASSLEQETQYF. The CDR3 DNA reads TGTGCCAGCAGCTTGGAGCAAGAGACCCAGTACTTC.

There are a few counts of this clonotype. This may come from a read error, since a much larger clone is one base off. The chain couples TRBV29-1 to TRBJ1-1; no firm D call. Trimming removed 8 bases from V and 9 bases from J, with 25 bases in between. Per germline, CDR1 SQVTM and CDR2 ANQGSEA. This CDR3 has 14 amino acids. The CDR3 region has the DNA TGCAGCACGGACTTGGCGGTCCGCCAAACCCAAGCTTTCTTT. This codes for CSTDLAVRQTQAFF.

This clonotype was seen many times. The chain uses TRBV10-3 and TRBJ2-3; 7 positions agree with TRBD2. Losses at the gene ends were 3 bases for V and 5 bases for J; bases not matched to a gene: 5. This CDR3 is 14 amino acids long. Germline V gene data show CDR1 as ENHRY and CDR2 as SYGVKD. CDR3 loop: CAISEGREGDTQYF. CDR3 coding DNA: TGTGCCATCAGTGAAGGCAGGGAGGGAGATACGCAGTATTTT.

The chain links TRBV19 to TRBJ2-7; D call uncertain. Deletions cut 5 bases from V and 2 bases from J, with 10 bases between. Germline V gene data show CDR1 as LNHDA and CDR2 as SQIVND (reference sequence). This CDR3 region has 13 residues. The CDR3 DNA follows: TGTGCCAGTAGTGTACGGACCCCCTACGAGCAGTACTTC. Its translation is CASSVRTPYEQYF.

In its sample, this clonotype was seen many times. The CDR3 DNA reads as TGTGCCAGCAGCCCTAGGGGATCTAACACTGAAGCTTTCTTT. Encoded protein: CASSPRGSNTEAFF. The chain employs TRBV13 and TRBJ1-1; weak D call: TRBD1 (5 bases). The germline gives CDR1 PRHDT, CDR2 FYEKMQ (reference sequence). Trimming took 5 bases from V and 2 from J, leaving 12 bases between them. This CDR3 has 14 residues.

This clonotype has just a few counts. The V and J genes are TRBV6-5 and TRBJ1-1; TRBD1 aligns across 8 bases. Germline V gives CDR1 MNHEY, CDR2 SVGAGI. V was clipped by 4 bases and J by 4 bases; unmatched bases: 14. The CDR3 is 17 amino acids. Here the CDR3 DNA reads TGTGCCAGCAGTTTCAGACAGGGGACGGACCGGGGCACTGAAGCTTTCTTT. Amino acid sequence: CASSFRQGTDRGTEAFF.

On this clonotype: This may arise from a read error, as a much more abundant clone is one base away. The rearrangement links TRBV5-1 to TRBJ1-4; D gene unclear. This CDR3 region has 17 residues. The V gene's germline CDR1 is SGHRS and CDR2 YFSETQ. The CDR3 sequence: CASSLEGRSATSEKLFF. The DNA for the CDR3 is TGCGCCAGCAGCTTGGAGGGCAGGTCGGCAACTAGTGAAAAACTGTTTTTT. Together with reference TRBV5-1 and TRBJ1-4, the CDR3 gives the full variable domain: KAGVTQTPRYLIKTRGQQVTLSCSPISGHRSVSWYQQTPGQGLQFLFEYFSETQRNKGNFPGRFSGRQFSNSRSEMNVSTLELGDSALYLCASSLEGRSATSEKLFFGSGTQLSVL.

This clonotype was recorded many times. The chain joins TRBV2 to TRBJ2-7; 7 bases match TRBD1. The CDR3 consists of 14 residues. Unmatched junction bases numbered 1, after V lost 2 bases and J lost 0 bases. Germline values: CDR1 SNHLY, CDR2 FYNNEI. The CDR3 is CASSERDSSYEQYF. For the CDR3, the DNA is TGTGCCAGCAGTGAACGGGACAGCTCCTACGAGCAGTACTTC.

This clonotype was found many times. The V gene is TRBV7-2, the J gene TRBJ2-3; 9 bases match TRBD2. V lost 4 bases to trimming and J lost 4 bases; unmatched junction nucleotides: 9. Germline lookup yields CDR1 SGHTA and CDR2 FQGNSA. The CDR3 contains 16 residues. CDR3 loop: CASSSAGTSSADTQYF. CDR3 bases: TGTGCCAGCAGCTCTGCCGGGACTAGCTCAGCAGATACGCAGTATTTT. Full variable domain (rest looked up from reference TRBV7-2 and TRBJ2-3): GAGVSQSPSNKVTEKGKDVELRCDPISGHTALYWYRQSLGQGLEFLIYFQGNSAPDKSGLPSDRFSAERTGGSVSTLTIQRTQQEDSAVYLCASSSAGTSSADTQYFGPGTRLTVL.

This rearrangement joins TRBV5-1 to TRBJ2-2; D is ambiguous. The CDR3 is made up of 14 amino acids. Germline CDR1 is SGHRS and CDR2 is YFSETQ. The V gene lost 4 bases and the J gene lost 1 base, with 8 bases spanning the gap. The CDR3 DNA reads as TGCGCCAGCAGCCCCGGACGGAACACCGGGGAGCTGTTTTTT. It specifies CASSPGRNTGELFF.

By sample share, this clonotype is medium-sized (0.01 to 0.1%). The chain combines TRBV7-6 with TRBJ1-2; TRBD1 might be the D (5 bases). CDR3 length equals 13 residues. Trimming removed 4 bases from V and 4 bases from J, with 10 bases in between. Germline lookup yields CDR1 SGHVS and CDR2 FNYEAQ. The CDR3 nucleotides read TGTGCCAGCAGCTCTAGGGGAGGCTATGGCTACACCTTC. This codes for CASSSRGGYGYTF.

The V call is TRBV6-5, the J call TRBJ1-2; no definite D call. The CDR3 sequence is 14 residues long. Trimming cost V 5 bases and J 6 bases, with 16 bases left between them. Germline loops: CDR1 MNHEY, CDR2 SVGAGI. CDR3 protein: CASSPGILKNGYTF. The DNA of the CDR3 is TGTGCCAGCAGTCCCGGGATACTAAAAAATGGCTACACCTTC.

This clonotype was seen more than once but under ten times. The V and J genes are TRBV4-2 and TRBJ2-7; D gene unclear. The CDR3 length is 15 residues. Germline V gives CDR1 LGHNA, CDR2 YNFKEQ. V lost 0 bases, J lost 3 bases, and 12 bases lay in between. CDR3 in DNA: TGTGCCAGCAGCCAAGATGAGCAGGCTCGCTACGAGCAGTACTTC. It yields the protein CASSQDEQARYEQYF.

The V call is TRBV28, the J call TRBJ1-1; D perhaps matches TRBD1 (6 bases). The V gene's germline CDR1 is MDHEN and CDR2 SYDVKM. V was shortened by 2 bases and J by 3 bases, with 13 bases between the two germline ends. CDR3 length: 15 residues. CDR3 in amino acids: CASSLLQGEDTEAFF. In DNA, the CDR3 is TGTGCCAGCAGTTTACTACAGGGAGAGGACACTGAAGCTTTCTTT.

The gene calls are TRBV12-3 or TRBV12-4 and TRBJ1-5, with 10 bases aligning to TRBD1. The CDR3 runs to 14 residues. Trimming took 7 bases from V and 4 from J; bases not matched to a gene: 4. The CDR3 loop is CASTPGQGNQPQHF. DNA for the CDR3: TGTGCCAGCACTCCGGGACAGGGGAATCAGCCCCAGCATTTT.

V and J are TRBV4-1 and TRBJ2-2; D unclear. Germline V gene sequence: CDR1 MGHRA, CDR2 YSYEKL. The CDR3 has 14 amino acids. The V gene lost 0 bases and the J gene lost 3 bases, with 5 bases spanning the gap. The CDR3 bases are TGCGCCAGCAGCCAAGACCAGCACACCGGGGAGCTGTTTTTT. It specifies CASSQDQHTGELFF.

Ten or more counts support this clonotype. The chain joins TRBV7-2 to TRBJ1-6; no reliable D call. The CDR3 has 14 residues. V dropped 3 bases and J dropped 7 bases, with 10 bases sitting between them. Looked up from germline, CDR1 is SGHTA and CDR2 is FQGNSA. The CDR3 DNA reads TGTGCCAGCAGCTTCCACGGGGAGAATTCACCCCTCCACTTT. Amino acids: CASSFHGENSPLHF.

The rearrangement links TRBV6-1 to TRBJ1-2, with D unresolved. This CDR3 has 14 residues. V was clipped by 7 bases and J by 10 bases, with 22 bases between them. The germline V gene has CDR1 MNHNS and CDR2 SASEGT. The CDR3 DNA follows: TGTGCCAGCACCCTGAAGCCCGATCCGGAAGCCTACACCTTC. Amino acids: CASTLKPDPEAYTF.

V and J are TRBV6-6 and TRBJ2-3, with D perhaps TRBD2 (7 bases). With 6 bases removed from V and 0 bases from J, the gap between germline ends came to 19 bases. Looked up from germline, CDR1 is MNHNY and CDR2 is SVGAGI (reference sequence). This CDR3 contains 17 residues. CDR3 sequence (DNA): TGTGCCAGCAGAGGGGGGGGAGCGCAATTTAGCACAGATACGCAGTATTTT. It yields the protein CASRGGGAQFSTDTQYF.

There are many counts of this clonotype. The chain couples TRBV6-6 to TRBJ1-3; D is undetermined. Germline V gene lookup returns CDR1 MNHNY and CDR2 SVGAGI (reference sequence). The V end was cut by 5 bases, the J end by 5 bases, with 13 bases between. The CDR3 length is 14 residues. The chain's CDR3 is CASSLSGPRNTIYF. The CDR3 coding sequence is TGTGCCAGCAGTCTCTCTGGGCCAAGAAACACCATATATTTT.